This entry concerns a single T cell receptor beta chain. The record originates from a study of blood T cell repertoires in COVID-19. Per the authors' pipeline: Amplification of reference gene primers was used by the study to estimate nucleated cell counts. TCRdb's table, derived via immunoSEQ multiplex PCR, lists solely in-frame clones and lacks some. V, J and clone size reflect that table, while D and trimming were determined from the DNA. The sample includes about 200,000 clones, around nine tenths seen only once; the top ten take around 1.5%. This sequence was found in a man in his late teens or twenties with active or convalescent COVID-19. The sample comprised peripheral blood.

CDR3 coding DNA: TGTGCCCGCGGACTAGCGAGCACAGATACGCAGTATTTT. The encoded protein is CARGLASTDTQYF. The genes are TRBV30 and TRBJ2-3; 9 nucleotides agree with TRBD2. With 8 bases clipped from V and 0 bases from J, the junction kept 3 bases outside the gene matches. Per germline, CDR1 GTSNPN and CDR2 SVGIG (reference sequence). The CDR3 consists of 13 residues.